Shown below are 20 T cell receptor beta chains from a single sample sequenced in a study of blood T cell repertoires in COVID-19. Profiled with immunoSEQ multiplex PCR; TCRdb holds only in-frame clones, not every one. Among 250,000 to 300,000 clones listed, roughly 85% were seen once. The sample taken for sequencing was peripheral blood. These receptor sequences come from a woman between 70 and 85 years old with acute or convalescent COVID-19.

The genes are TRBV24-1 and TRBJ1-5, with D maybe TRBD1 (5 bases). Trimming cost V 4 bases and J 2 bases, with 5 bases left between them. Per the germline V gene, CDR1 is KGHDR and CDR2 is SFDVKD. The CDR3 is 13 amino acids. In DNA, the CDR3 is TGTGCCACCAGTGAGACAGGCAATCAGCCCCAGCATTTT. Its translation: CATSETGNQPQHF.

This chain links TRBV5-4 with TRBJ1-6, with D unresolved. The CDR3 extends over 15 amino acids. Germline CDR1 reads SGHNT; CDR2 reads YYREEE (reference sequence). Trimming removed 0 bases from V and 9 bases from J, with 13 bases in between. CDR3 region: CASSLGQSATSPLHF. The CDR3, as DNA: TGTGCCAGCAGCTTGGGGCAGTCCGCCACTTCACCCCTCCACTTT.

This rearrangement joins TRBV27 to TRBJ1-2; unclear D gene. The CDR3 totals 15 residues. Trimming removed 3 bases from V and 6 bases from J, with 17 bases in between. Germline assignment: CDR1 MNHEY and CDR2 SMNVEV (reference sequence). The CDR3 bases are TGTGCCAGCAGTTTCGATCCGCTAGCAGCCGATGGCTACACCTTC. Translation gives CASSFDPLAADGYTF.

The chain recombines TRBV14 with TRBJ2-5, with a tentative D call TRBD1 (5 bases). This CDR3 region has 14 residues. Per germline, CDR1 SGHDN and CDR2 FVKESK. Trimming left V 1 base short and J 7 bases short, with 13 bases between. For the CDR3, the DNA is TGTGCCAGCAGCCAAGTTTCGGTCCAGGGGACCCAGTACTTC. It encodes CASSQVSVQGTQYF. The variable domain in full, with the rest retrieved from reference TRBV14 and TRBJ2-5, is EAGVTQFPSHSVIEKGQTVTLRCDPISGHDNLYWYRRVMGKEIKFLLHFVKESKQDESGMPNNRFLAERTGGTYSTLKVQPAELEDSGVYFCASSQVSVQGTQYFGPGTRLLVL.

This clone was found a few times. The CDR3 sequence is CASSLRTGSGNTEAFF. CDR3 DNA: TGTGCCAGCAGCTTAAGGACAGGGTCCGGGAACACTGAAGCTTTCTTT. The chain is built from TRBV7-3 and TRBJ1-1, with 8 bases matching TRBD1. There are 16 residues in the CDR3. Trimming took 1 base from V and 1 from J; bases not matched to a gene: 5. Germline V gene sequence: CDR1 SGHTA, CDR2 FQGTGA.

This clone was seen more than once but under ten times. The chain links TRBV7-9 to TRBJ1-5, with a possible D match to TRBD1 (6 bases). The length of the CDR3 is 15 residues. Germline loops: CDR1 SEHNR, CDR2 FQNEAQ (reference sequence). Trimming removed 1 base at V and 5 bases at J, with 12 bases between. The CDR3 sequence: CASSLERGGDQPQHF. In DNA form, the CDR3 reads TGTGCCAGCAGCTTAGAGCGGGGGGGCGATCAGCCCCAGCATTTT.

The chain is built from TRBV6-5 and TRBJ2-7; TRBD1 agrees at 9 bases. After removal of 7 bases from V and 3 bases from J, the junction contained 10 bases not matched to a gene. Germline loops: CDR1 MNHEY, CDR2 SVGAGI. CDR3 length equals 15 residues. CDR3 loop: CASKLRGTGSYEQYF. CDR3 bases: TGTGCCAGCAAGCTTCGCGGGACAGGGAGCTACGAGCAGTACTTC.

Here the CDR3 reads CARSEDQGASYNEQFF. As DNA, the CDR3 is TGTGCCAGAAGCGAGGATCAGGGGGCTTCCTACAATGAGCAGTTCTTC. The rearrangement links TRBV5-3 to TRBJ2-1; 8 positions agree with TRBD1. TRBV5-3 is an ORF, with its function uncertain. Trimming cost V 4 bases and J 1 base; bases outside gene matches: 7. The CDR3 extends over 16 amino acids.

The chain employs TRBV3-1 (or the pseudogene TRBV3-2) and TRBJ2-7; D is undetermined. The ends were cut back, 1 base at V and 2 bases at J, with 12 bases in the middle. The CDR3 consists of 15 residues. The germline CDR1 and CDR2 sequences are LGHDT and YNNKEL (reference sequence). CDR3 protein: CASSQGGSYPYEQYF. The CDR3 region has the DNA TGTGCCAGCAGCCAAGGAGGTAGCTACCCCTACGAGCAGTACTTC.

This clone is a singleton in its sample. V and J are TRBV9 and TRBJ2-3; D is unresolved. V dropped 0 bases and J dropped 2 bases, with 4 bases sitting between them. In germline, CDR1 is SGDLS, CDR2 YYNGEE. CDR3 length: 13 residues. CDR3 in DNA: TGTGCCAGCAGCGTAGACTTCACAGATACGCAGTATTTT. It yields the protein CASSVDFTDTQYF.

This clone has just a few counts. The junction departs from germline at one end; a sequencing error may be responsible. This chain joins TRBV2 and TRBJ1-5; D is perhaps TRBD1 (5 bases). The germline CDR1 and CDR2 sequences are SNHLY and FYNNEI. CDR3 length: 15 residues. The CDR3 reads CASRALGQSSQPQHF. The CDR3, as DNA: TGTGCCAGCAGGGCCCTGGGGCAGAGCAGTCAGCCCCAGCATTTT.

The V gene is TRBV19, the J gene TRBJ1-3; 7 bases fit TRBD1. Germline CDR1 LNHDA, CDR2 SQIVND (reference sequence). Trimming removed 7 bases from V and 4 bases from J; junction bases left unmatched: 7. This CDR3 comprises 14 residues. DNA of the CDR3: TGTGCCAGTATGGGTAGGGGGCGCGGAAACACCATATATTTT. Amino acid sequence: CASMGRGRGNTIYF.

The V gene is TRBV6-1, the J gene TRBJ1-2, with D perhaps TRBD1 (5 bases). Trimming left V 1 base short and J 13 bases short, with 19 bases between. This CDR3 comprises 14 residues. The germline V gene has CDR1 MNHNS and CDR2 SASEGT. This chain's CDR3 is CASSEVVDRPFGTF. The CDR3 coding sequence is TGTGCCAGCAGTGAAGTGGTTGACAGACCGTTCGGCACCTTC.

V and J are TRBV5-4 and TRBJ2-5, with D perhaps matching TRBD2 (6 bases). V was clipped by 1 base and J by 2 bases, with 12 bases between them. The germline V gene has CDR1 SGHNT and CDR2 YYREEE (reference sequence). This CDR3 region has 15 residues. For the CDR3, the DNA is TGTGCCAGCAGCTTGTCGGGACTCTTGCAAGAGACCCAGTACTTC. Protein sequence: CASSLSGLLQETQYF.

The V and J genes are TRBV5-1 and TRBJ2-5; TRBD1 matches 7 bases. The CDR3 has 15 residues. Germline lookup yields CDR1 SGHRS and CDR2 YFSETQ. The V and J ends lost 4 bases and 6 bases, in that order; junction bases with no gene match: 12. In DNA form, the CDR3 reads TGCGCCAGCAGCCATGGGACAGAGAGGGGGAAGACCCAGTACTTC. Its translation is CASSHGTERGKTQYF.

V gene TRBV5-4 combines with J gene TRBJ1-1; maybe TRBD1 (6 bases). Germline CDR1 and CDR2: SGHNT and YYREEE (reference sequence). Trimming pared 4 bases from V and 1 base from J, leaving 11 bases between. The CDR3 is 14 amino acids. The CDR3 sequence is CASSADSRNTEAFF. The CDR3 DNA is TGTGCCAGCAGCGCGGACAGCCGGAACACTGAAGCTTTCTTT. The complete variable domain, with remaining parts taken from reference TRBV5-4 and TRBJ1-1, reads ETGVTQSPTHLIKTRGQQVTLRCSSQSGHNTVSWYQQALGQGPQFIFQYYREEENGRGNFPPRFSGLQFPNYSSELNVNALELDDSALYLCASSADSRNTEAFFGQGTRLTVV.

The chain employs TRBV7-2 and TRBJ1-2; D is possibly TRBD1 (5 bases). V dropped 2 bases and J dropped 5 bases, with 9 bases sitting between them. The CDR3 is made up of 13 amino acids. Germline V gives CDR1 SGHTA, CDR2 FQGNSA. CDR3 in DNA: TGTGCCAGCAGCTTACTCGGGGGTTATGGCTACACCTTC. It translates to CASSLLGGYGYTF.

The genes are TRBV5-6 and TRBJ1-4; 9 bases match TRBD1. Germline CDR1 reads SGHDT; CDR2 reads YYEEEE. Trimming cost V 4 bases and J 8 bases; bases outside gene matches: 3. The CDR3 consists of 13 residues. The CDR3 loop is CASSPGQGEKLFF. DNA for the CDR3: TGTGCCAGCAGCCCCGGACAGGGGGAAAAACTGTTTTTT.

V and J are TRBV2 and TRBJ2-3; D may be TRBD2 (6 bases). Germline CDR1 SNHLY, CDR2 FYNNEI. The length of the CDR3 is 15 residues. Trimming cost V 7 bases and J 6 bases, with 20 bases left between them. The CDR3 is CASNQGLPPRDTQYF. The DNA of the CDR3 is TGTGCCAGCAATCAGGGACTCCCCCCGAGGGATACGCAGTATTTT.

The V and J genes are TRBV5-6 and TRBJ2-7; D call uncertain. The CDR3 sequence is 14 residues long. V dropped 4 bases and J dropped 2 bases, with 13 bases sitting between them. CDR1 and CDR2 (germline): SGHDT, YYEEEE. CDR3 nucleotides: TGTGCCAGCAGCCACGAGCCAGGTACCTACGAGCAGTACTTC. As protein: CASSHEPGTYEQYF.